The 17 T cell receptor beta chains below were found in one sample sequenced in a study of post-analysis software for immune sequencing data. Study results and caveats: With TRBV5-6, TRBV5-1 and TRBV20-1 included, about five TRBV segments were more frequent in patients than in controls.

Unique molecular identifiers had been added to the TCR beta cDNA libraries. Via MiXCR, TCRdb re-called the PCR reads, giving one row per CDR3 protein. The sample records roughly 430,000 distinct CDR3 sequences, roughly 40% being singletons. For these TCRs, the target antigens are not known. Input material: blood. Receptors originate from a girl aged 2 to 9 with multiple sclerosis.

This clonotype was counted between two and nine times. The J gene is TRBJ2-5, the V gene TRBV20-1, with D possibly TRBD2 on 5 matching bases. The J call may be incorrect, as the DNA end agrees better with TRBJ2-7. The CDR3 is 14 amino acids. Germline V gene lookup returns CDR1 DFQATT and CDR2 SNEGSKA (reference sequence). CDR3 DNA sequence: TGCAGTGCTAGATCCCCAGCGGCGTTCGGCGAGCAGTACTTC. Translating gives CSARSPAAFGEQYF.

This chain links TRBV4-1 with TRBJ2-3; TRBD2 might be the D (5 bases). Germline V gene lookup returns CDR1 MGHRA and CDR2 YSYEKL. The CDR3 totals 15 residues. Trimming pared 0 bases from V and 3 bases from J, leaving 10 bases between. The CDR3, as DNA: TGCGCCAGCAGCCAAGAGGGATTAGCGACAGATACGCAGTATTTT. Its protein product is CASSQEGLATDTQYF.

This chain connects TRBV4-3 to TRBJ1-2; D gene ambiguous. CDR1 is LGHNA, CDR2 YSLEER, per germline. This CDR3 contains 16 residues. Between the trimmed V and J ends, which lost 4 bases and 5 bases, there was a span of 20 bases. For the CDR3, the DNA is TGCGCCAGCAGCCCAGTCCGTTTGATAGGCCGTTATGGCTACACCTTC. Translation: CASSPVRLIGRYGYTF.

This clonotype came up a few times. V and J are TRBV7-6 and TRBJ2-5, with 11 positions matching TRBD2. CDR1 and CDR2 from the germline V gene are SGHVS and FNYEAQ. Trimming cost V 5 bases and J 4 bases; bases outside gene matches: 9. The length of the CDR3 is 16 residues. The CDR3 region is CASSNLAGGPLETQYF. CDR3 DNA: TGTGCCAGCAGCAACTTAGCGGGGGGGCCTTTAGAGACCCAGTACTTC.

The genes are TRBV12-3 or TRBV12-4 and TRBJ2-7; D unresolved. V was cut by 6 bases and J by 4 bases, with 10 bases left in between. CDR3 length: 12 amino acids. CDR3 region: CASSIARYEQYF. The CDR3 DNA follows: TGTGCCAGCAGCATAGCACGGTACGAGCAGTACTTC.

The chain joins TRBV5-1 to TRBJ1-4; 12 bases are a match to TRBD1. The V gene's germline CDR1 is SGHRS and CDR2 YFSETQ. This CDR3 is 16 amino acids long. J gave up 6 bases and V 4 bases, and 7 bases lay outside the gene matches. This CDR3 reads CASSAGTGGVDEKLFF. The CDR3 nucleotides read TGCGCCAGCAGCGCGGGGACAGGGGGCGTGGATGAAAAACTGTTTTTT.

This sequence joins TRBV2 and TRBJ2-5; 11 bases are shared with TRBD2. The CDR3 runs to 15 residues. Germline V gives CDR1 SNHLY, CDR2 FYNNEI. After removal of 4 bases from V and 2 bases from J, the junction contained 3 bases not matched to a gene. DNA of the CDR3: TGTGCCAGCAGTGGACTAGCGGGACATCAAGAGACCCAGTACTTC. Translation: CASSGLAGHQETQYF.

The genes are TRBV6-5 and TRBJ2-1; 11 nucleotides line up with TRBD2. The junction had 4 bases not matched to a gene; V was cut back by 1 base and J by 8 bases. CDR3 length: 15 residues. Germline V gene lookup returns CDR1 MNHEY and CDR2 SVGAGI. Here the CDR3 reads CASSYLTSGEDEQFF. CDR3 nucleotide sequence: TGTGCCAGCAGTTACTTGACTAGCGGGGAGGATGAGCAGTTCTTC.

The rearrangement uses TRBV4-1 and TRBJ2-7; 8 positions match TRBD1. CDR3 size: 17 residues. The germline CDR1 and CDR2 sequences are MGHRA and YSYEKL. After removal of 1 base from V and 0 bases from J, the junction contained 8 bases not matched to a gene. CDR3 sequence (DNA): TGCGCCAGCAGCCAAGCAGCTCCGACAGGGGCCTCCTACGAGCAGTACTTC. Its translation is CASSQAAPTGASYEQYF.

The chain links TRBV7-3 to TRBJ2-2; TRBD1 agrees at 12 bases. The CDR3 totals 18 residues. V was clipped by 3 bases and J by 4 bases; unmatched bases: 9. CDR1 is SGHTA and CDR2 is FQGTGA in the germline V gene. The CDR3 coding sequence is TGTGCCAGCAGCTTGAAATCGGGGACAGGGGGCGCCACCGGGGAGCTGTTTTTT. Translation: CASSLKSGTGGATGELFF.

The gene calls are TRBV7-9 and TRBJ1-2; maybe TRBD1 (5 bases). Germline-derived CDR1 and CDR2 are SEHNR and FQNEAQ (reference sequence). The V end lost 5 bases, the J end lost 7 bases, and 14 bases lay between the germline ends. The CDR3 has 13 amino acids. CDR3 DNA sequence: TGTGCCAGCAGCCTAGAAGGGGATTCTGGCTACACCTTC. Its protein product is CASSLEGDSGYTF. Full variable domain (rest looked up from reference TRBV7-9 and TRBJ1-2): DTGVSQNPRHKITKRGQNVTFRCDPISEHNRLYWYRQTLGQGPEFLTYFQNEAQLEKSRLLSDRFSAERPKGSFSTLEIQRTEQGDSAMYLCASSLEGDSGYTFGSGTRLTVV.

The genes are TRBV28 and TRBJ1-5; weak D call: TRBD1 (5 bases). Trimming shortened V by 7 bases and J by 10 bases, and 14 bases separated the two germline ends. Germline V lookup: CDR1 MDHEN, CDR2 SYDVKM. This CDR3 is built from 12 residues. The chain's CDR3 is CASTQGPNPQHF. The CDR3 DNA reads TGTGCCAGCACTCAGGGCCCGAATCCCCAGCATTTT.

This clonotype was picked up a small number of times. The chain joins TRBV4-3 to TRBJ2-5, with a weak D call TRBD1 (6 bases). The J call may not be correct, given that the DNA end is closer to TRBJ2-7. The CDR3 runs to 15 residues. Germline-derived CDR1 and CDR2 are LGHNA and YSLEER. The CDR3 here is CASSQDRGPRDEQYF. In DNA form, the CDR3 reads TGCGCCAGCAGCCAAGACAGGGGCCCCAGGGACGAGCAGTACTTC.

Notes on this clonotype: Compared with germline, one end of the junction differs, possibly owing to a read error. The rearrangement links TRBV11-2 to TRBJ1-2; D is possibly TRBD1 (6 bases). CDR1 and CDR2 from the germline V gene are SGHAT and FQNNGV. There are 18 residues in the CDR3. The CDR3 DNA reads as TGCGCCAGCAGCTTATCCCCCCGGACACTAGGGGGAAACTATGGCTACACCTTC. Amino acids: CASSLSPRTLGGNYGYTF. Complete variable domain (other parts from reference TRBV11-2 and TRBJ1-2): EAGVAQSPRYKIIEKRQSVAFWCNPISGHATLYWYQQILGQGPKLLIQFQNNGVVDDSQLPKDRFSAERLKGVDSTLKIQPAKLEDSAVYLCASSLSPRTLGGNYGYTFGSGTRLTVV.

This clonotype has just a few counts. This rearrangement joins TRBV5-1 to TRBJ2-5, with D tentatively TRBD1 (6 bases). Trimming took off 0 bases at V and 3 bases at J, with 6 bases between the two ends. The CDR3 is made up of 13 amino acids. The germline gives CDR1 SGHRS, CDR2 YFSETQ. The CDR3 DNA reads as TGCGCCAGCAGCTTGGAGGGGGAAGAGACCCAGTACTTC. Protein: CASSLEGEETQYF.

This rearrangement joins TRBV7-7 to TRBJ2-5; 7 bases match TRBD2. The CDR3 loop spans 13 amino acids. Germline assignment: CDR1 SSHAT and CDR2 FNYEAQ (reference sequence). The CDR3 DNA reads as TGTGCAGTGGGGAGGGCATCCCAAGAGACCCAGTACTTC. Translated: CAVGRASQETQYF.

This clonotype was recorded a few times. This chain connects TRBV9 to TRBJ2-5, with D uncertain. The CDR3 contains 13 residues. Germline assignment: CDR1 SGDLS and CDR2 YYNGEE. The V end lost 3 bases, the J end lost 5 bases, and 11 bases lay between the germline ends. Written as DNA, the CDR3 is TGTGCCAGCAGCGCAACGACCGGGGAGACCCAGTACTTC. Its translation: CASSATTGETQYF.